This TCR beta chain appears in the sequencing data of a study of sequential checkpoint blockade in melanoma. Sample treatment: randomized to nivolumab then ipilimumab (arm A) or the reverse (arm B). Using immunoSEQ multiplex PCR, the repertoire was profiled, and TCRdb retains in-frame clones only, with some absent. Of approximately 18,000 clones listed, 70% to 80% are singletons. The CDR3 covers 17 residues. This chain links TRBV21-1 with TRBJ1-5; the table gives TRBD1 as D, unverified against the DNA. TRBV21-1 is classified as a pseudogene. Material: CD8+ T cells sorted from blood (inferred from file names), obtained from a patient given nivolumab and ipilimumab in sequence. This clonotype was obtained from a human donor with melanoma. The CDR3 nucleotides read TGTGCCAGCAGAAAAACGTACAGCCCCGATAGCAATCAGCCCCAGCATTTT. Its translation is CASRKTYSPDSNQPQHF.